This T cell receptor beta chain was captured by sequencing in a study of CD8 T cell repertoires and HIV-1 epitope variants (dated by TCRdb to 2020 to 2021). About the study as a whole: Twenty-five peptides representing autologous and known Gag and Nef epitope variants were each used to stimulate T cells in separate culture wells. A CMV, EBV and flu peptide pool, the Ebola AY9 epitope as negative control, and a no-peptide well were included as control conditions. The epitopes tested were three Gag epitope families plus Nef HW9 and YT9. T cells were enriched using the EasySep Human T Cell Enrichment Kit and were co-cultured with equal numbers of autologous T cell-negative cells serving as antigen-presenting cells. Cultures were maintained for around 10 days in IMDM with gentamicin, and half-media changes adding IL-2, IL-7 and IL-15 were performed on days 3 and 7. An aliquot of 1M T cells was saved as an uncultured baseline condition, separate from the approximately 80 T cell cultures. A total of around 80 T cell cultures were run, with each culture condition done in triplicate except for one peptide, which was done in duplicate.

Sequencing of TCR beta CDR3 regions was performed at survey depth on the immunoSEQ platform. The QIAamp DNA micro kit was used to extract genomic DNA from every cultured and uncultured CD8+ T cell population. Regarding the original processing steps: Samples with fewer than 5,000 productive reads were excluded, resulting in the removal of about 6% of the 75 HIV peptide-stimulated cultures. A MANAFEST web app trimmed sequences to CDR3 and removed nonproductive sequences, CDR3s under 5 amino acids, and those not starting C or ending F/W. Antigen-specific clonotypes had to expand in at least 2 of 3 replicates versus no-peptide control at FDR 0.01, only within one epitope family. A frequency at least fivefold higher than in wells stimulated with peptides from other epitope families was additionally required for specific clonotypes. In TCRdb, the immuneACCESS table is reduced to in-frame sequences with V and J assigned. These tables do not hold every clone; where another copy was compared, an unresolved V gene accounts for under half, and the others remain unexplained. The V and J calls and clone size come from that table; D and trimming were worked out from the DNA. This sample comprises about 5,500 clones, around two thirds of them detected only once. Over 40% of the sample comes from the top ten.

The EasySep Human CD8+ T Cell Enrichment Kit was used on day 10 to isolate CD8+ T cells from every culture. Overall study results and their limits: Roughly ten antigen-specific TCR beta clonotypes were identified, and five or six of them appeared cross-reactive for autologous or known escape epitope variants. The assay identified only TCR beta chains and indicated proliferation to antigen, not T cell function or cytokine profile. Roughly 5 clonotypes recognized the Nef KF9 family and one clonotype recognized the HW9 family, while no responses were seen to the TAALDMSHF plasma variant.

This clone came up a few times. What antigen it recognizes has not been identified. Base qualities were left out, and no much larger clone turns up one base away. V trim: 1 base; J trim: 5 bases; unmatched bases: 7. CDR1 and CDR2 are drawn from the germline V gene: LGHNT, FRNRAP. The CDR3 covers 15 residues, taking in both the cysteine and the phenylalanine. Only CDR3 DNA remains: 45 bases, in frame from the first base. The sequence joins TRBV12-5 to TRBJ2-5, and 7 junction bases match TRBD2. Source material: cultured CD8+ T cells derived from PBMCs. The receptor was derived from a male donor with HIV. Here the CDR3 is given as CASGLGQAGRETQYF. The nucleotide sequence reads TGTGCTAGTGGTTTGGGTCAAGCGGGGAGGGAGACCCAGTACTTC.